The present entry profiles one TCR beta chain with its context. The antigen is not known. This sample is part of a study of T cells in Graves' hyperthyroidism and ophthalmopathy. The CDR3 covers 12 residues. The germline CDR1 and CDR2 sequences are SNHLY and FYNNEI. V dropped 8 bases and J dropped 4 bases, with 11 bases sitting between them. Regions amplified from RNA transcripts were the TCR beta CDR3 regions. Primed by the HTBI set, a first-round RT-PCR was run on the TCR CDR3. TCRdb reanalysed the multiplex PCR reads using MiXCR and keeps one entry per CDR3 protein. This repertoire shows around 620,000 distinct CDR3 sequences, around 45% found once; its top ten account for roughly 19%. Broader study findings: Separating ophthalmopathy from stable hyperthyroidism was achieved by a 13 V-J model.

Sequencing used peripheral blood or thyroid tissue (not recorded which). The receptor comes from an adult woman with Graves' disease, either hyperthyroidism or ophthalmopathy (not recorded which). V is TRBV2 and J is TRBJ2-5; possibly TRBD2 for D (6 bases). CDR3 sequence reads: CASGGVRETQYF. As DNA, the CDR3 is TGTGCCAGCGGCGGGGTACGAGAGACCCAGTACTTC.